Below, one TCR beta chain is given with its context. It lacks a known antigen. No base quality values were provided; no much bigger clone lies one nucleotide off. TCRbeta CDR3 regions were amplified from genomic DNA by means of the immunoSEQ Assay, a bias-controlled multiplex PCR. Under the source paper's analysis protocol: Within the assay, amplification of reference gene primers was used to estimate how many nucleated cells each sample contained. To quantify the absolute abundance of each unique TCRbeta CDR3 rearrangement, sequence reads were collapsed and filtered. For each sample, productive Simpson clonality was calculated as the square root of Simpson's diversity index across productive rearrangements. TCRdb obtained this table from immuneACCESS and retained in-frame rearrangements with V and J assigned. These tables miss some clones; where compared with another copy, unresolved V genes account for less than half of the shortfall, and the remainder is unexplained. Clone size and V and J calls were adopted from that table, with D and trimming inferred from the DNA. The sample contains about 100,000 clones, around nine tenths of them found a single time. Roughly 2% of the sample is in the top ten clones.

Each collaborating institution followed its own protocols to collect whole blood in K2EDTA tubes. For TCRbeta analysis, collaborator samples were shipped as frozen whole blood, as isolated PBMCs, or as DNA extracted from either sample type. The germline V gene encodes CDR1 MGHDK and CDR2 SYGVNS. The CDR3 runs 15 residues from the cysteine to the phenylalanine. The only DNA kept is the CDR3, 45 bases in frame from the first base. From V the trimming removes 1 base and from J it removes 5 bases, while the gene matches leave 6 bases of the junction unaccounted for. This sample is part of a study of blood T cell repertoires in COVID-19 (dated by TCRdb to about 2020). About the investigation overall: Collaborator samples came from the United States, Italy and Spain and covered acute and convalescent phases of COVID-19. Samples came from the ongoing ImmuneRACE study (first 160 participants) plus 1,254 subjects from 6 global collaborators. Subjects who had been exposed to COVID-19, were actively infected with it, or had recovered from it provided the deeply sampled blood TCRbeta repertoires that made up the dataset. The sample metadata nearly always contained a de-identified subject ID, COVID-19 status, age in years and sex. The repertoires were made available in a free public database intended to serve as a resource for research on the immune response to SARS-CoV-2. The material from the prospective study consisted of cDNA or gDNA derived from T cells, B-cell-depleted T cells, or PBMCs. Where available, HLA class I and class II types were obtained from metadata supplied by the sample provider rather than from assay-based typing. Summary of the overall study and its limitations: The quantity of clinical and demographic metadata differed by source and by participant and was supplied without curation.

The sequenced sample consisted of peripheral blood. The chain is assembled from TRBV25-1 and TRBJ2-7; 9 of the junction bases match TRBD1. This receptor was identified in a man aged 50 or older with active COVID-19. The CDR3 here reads CASSEWDRDLDEQYF. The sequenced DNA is TGTGCCAGCAGTGAATGGGACAGGGACCTAGACGAGCAGTACTTC.